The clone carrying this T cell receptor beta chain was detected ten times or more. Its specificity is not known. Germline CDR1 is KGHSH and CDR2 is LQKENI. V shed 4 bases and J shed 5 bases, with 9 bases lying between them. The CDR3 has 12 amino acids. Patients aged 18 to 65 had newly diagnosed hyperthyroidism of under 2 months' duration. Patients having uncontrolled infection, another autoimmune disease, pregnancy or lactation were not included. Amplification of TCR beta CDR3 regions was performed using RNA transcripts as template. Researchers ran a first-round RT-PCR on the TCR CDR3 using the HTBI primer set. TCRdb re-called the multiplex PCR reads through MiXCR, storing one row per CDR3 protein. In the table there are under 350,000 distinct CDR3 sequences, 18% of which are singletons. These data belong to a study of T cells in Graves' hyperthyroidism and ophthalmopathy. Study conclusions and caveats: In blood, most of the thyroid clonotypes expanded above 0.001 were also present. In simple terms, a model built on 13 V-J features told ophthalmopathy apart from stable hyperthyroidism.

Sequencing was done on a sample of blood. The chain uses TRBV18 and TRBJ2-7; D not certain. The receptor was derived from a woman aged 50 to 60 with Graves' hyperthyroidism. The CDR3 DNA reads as TGTGCCAGCTCACTTTCACTTGACGAGCAGTACTTC. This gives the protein CASSLSLDEQYF.